One and the same sample provided the 27 T cell receptor beta chains below, sequenced in a study of blood T cells in healthy people across ages. Together with a sample-barcoded 5' primer, a J-beta primer mix was included in a second PCR lasting about 6 to 11 cycles. TCRdb itself ran the 5' RACE reads through MiXCR, one entry per CDR3 protein. The sample holds 1.5 million to 2 million distinct CDR3 sequences, about 50% seen once. The sequenced sample was blood. These receptors all stem from a woman aged 40 to 50 in good health.

The chain couples TRBV11-2 to TRBJ1-2, with D unclear. CDR3 length: 13 residues. Germline CDR1 SGHAT, CDR2 FQNNGV. The germline V and J ends were trimmed by 5 bases and 7 bases, with 14 bases remaining between them. CDR3 sequence: CASSVPLMSGYTF. CDR3 in DNA: TGTGCCAGCAGCGTACCCCTCATGAGTGGCTACACCTTC.

This sequence joins TRBV20-1 and TRBJ2-7; a possible D gene is TRBD2 (6 bases). Germline V gives CDR1 DFQATT, CDR2 SNEGSKA (reference sequence). V was clipped by 4 bases and J by 4 bases, with 11 bases between them. This CDR3 region has 12 residues. The CDR3 region is CSAMGGEYEQYF. In DNA form, the CDR3 reads TGCAGTGCTATGGGGGGAGAGTACGAGCAGTACTTC.

A single count supports this clonotype. A much larger clone differs by one base, so this may be a read error. V and J are TRBV12-3 or TRBV12-4 and TRBJ2-1; 7 bases agree with TRBD1. V shed 5 bases and J 13 bases; nucleotides not matched to a gene: 8. The CDR3 is 12 residues long. CDR3: CASSQDRTTQFF. The CDR3 coding sequence is TGTGCCAGCAGTCAGGACAGGACCACCCAGTTCTTC.

The chain recombines TRBV5-1 with TRBJ1-2, with D possibly TRBD1 on 6 matching bases. V lost 3 bases, J lost 3 bases, and 21 bases lay in between. The CDR3 covers 17 residues. Germline values: CDR1 SGHRS, CDR2 YFSETQ. The chain's CDR3 is CASSWGLRDLQYYGYTF. CDR3 DNA sequence: TGCGCCAGCAGCTGGGGGCTTCGGGACCTTCAGTACTATGGCTACACCTTC.

This clonotype appeared a single time. The CDR3 DNA sequence: TGTGCCAGCAGTTACTCGTTGGCGGGCAACACAGATACGCAGTATTTT. It encodes CASSYSLAGNTDTQYF. V usage is TRBV6-5 and J usage is TRBJ2-3; TRBD2 is a possible D gene (5 bases). CDR3 length equals 16 residues. Trimming pared 0 bases from V and 2 bases from J, leaving 12 bases between. Per the germline V gene, CDR1 is MNHEY and CDR2 is SVGAGI.

The sample holds a few counts of this clonotype. V gene TRBV9 combines with J gene TRBJ2-5, with unresolved D. V lost 1 base and J 3 bases, leaving 4 bases between the germline ends. This CDR3 region has 12 residues. The germline V gene encodes CDR1 SGDLS and CDR2 YYNGEE. The CDR3 nucleotides are TGTGCCAGCAGCGTATGGGAAGAGACCCAGTACTTC. It encodes CASSVWEETQYF.

This chain uses TRBV4-2 with TRBJ1-2; unclear D gene. The ends were cut back, 1 base at V and 1 base at J, with 7 bases in the middle. Per the germline V gene, CDR1 is LGHNA and CDR2 is YNFKEQ. This CDR3 comprises 14 residues. For the CDR3, the DNA is TGTGCCAGCAGCCAAGGGGCGGTTAACTATGGCTACACCTTC. Protein product: CASSQGAVNYGYTF.

This clonotype has a handful of counts. The gene calls are TRBV29-1 and TRBJ2-3, with a weak D call TRBD1 (6 bases). This CDR3 is built from 14 residues. CDR1 is SQVTM, CDR2 ANQGSEA, per germline. V lost 4 bases, J lost 1 base, and 12 bases lay in between. CDR3 sequence: CSVVTGIGTDTQYF. The CDR3 nucleotides are TGCAGCGTTGTCACAGGGATCGGCACAGATACGCAGTATTTT.

This clonotype came up a few times. This sequence joins TRBV12-3 or TRBV12-4 and TRBJ1-6; TRBD1 agrees at 9 bases. V gave up 2 bases and J gave up 6 bases; unmatched junction bases: 2. The CDR3 is 15 amino acids. CDR3 sequence (DNA): TGTGCCAGCAGTTTAACAGGGGGCGGTAATTCACCCCTCCACTTT. Translated, it gives CASSLTGGGNSPLHF.

The chain links TRBV20-1 to TRBJ2-7; 9 bases line up with TRBD1. In germline, CDR1 is DFQATT, CDR2 SNEGSKA (reference sequence). The CDR3 consists of 14 residues. The junction had 12 bases not matched to a gene; V was cut back by 6 bases and J by 6 bases. The CDR3 sequence: CSATKHGTGREQYF. The CDR3 DNA is TGCAGTGCAACAAAACATGGGACAGGGCGCGAGCAGTACTTC.

This clonotype was found many times. The gene calls are TRBV7-9 and TRBJ2-1; 10 bases are a match to TRBD2. Germline trimming cut 5 bases from V and 8 bases from J; bases unmatched to any gene: 6. This CDR3 has 14 amino acids. Germline V gene sequence: CDR1 SEHNR, CDR2 FQNEAQ (reference sequence). The CDR3 protein is CASSPIAGGDEQFF. The CDR3 nucleotides are TGTGCCAGCAGCCCTATAGCGGGGGGCGATGAGCAGTTCTTC.

The chain joins TRBV7-6 to TRBJ1-4; D not resolved. The CDR3 sequence is 17 residues long. The V and J ends lost 2 bases and 0 bases respectively, with 13 bases between them. Germline V gene lookup returns CDR1 SGHVS and CDR2 FNYEAQ. The CDR3 loop reads CASSLNGGWATNEKLFF. CDR3 nucleotides: TGTGCCAGCAGCTTAAATGGAGGGTGGGCAACTAATGAAAAACTGTTTTTT.

This clonotype turned up a few times. The chain combines TRBV5-4 with TRBJ2-3; TRBD2 matches 11 bases. Germline V gives CDR1 SGHNT, CDR2 YYREEE (reference sequence). This CDR3 is 14 amino acids long. V dropped 9 bases and J dropped 6; count of bases not matched to a gene: 9. The CDR3 here is CATHGTSGLDTQYF. The CDR3 region has the DNA TGTGCCACCCACGGGACTAGCGGTTTGGATACGCAGTATTTT.

The rearrangement uses TRBV6-5 and TRBJ2-2, with 9 bases matching TRBD2. CDR1 is MNHEY, CDR2 SVGAGI, per germline. The V segment lost 4 bases and the J segment 2 bases; nucleotides outside the gene matches: 11. The CDR3 extends over 18 amino acids. DNA for the CDR3: TGTGCCAGCAGTTCACCACTCAGCGGGGGGCTCAACACCGGGGAGCTGTTTTTT. This encodes CASSSPLSGGLNTGELFF.

This clonotype was detected a few times. The chain recombines TRBV5-1 with TRBJ1-4; 7 nucleotides line up with TRBD1. J was trimmed by 5 bases and V by 4 bases; bases with no gene match: 8. The CDR3 covers 15 residues. Germline loops: CDR1 SGHRS, CDR2 YFSETQ. The DNA of the CDR3 is TGCGCCAGCAGCGCCCGGACAGGCCCAAATGAAAAACTGTTTTTT. This encodes CASSARTGPNEKLFF.

The rearrangement joins TRBV9 to TRBJ2-2; D is unresolved. This CDR3 contains 15 residues. The V gene lost 0 bases and the J gene lost 3 bases, with 9 bases spanning the gap. Germline V gene sequence: CDR1 SGDLS, CDR2 YYNGEE. The CDR3 nucleotides read TGTGCCAGCAGCGTAGAAGTCGGATACACCGGGGAGCTGTTTTTT. Residues: CASSVEVGYTGELFF.

The chain links TRBV28 to TRBJ1-1, with TRBD1 as a possible D gene (6 bases). V was pared by 3 bases and J by 10 bases, with 12 bases between. The CDR3 is 12 amino acids. Germline assignment: CDR1 MDHEN and CDR2 SYDVKM. CDR3 nucleotide sequence: TGTGCCAGCAGTTTCAATGGGGGGCGAGCTTTCTTT. It is translated as CASSFNGGRAFF.

The rearrangement uses TRBV4-1 and TRBJ2-1; a weak D match, TRBD2 (5 bases). Trimming removed 0 bases at V and 5 bases at J, with 17 bases between. The CDR3 sequence is 17 residues long. Germline V lookup: CDR1 MGHRA, CDR2 YSYEKL. CDR3 sequence (DNA): TGCGCCAGCAGCCAAGATGGAAGTAGCGCCCCAAACAATGAGCAGTTCTTC. Its translation: CASSQDGSSAPNNEQFF.

In DNA, the CDR3 is TGTGCCAGCAGCTTGACAGGGTTAAATTCACCCCTCCACTTT. Protein: CASSLTGLNSPLHF. The V and J genes are TRBV7-2 and TRBJ1-6; 7 bases line up with TRBD1. This CDR3 is 14 amino acids long. CDR1 is SGHTA and CDR2 is FQGNSA in the germline V gene. V shed 3 bases and J 7 bases; nucleotides not matched to a gene: 3.

The genes are TRBV28 and TRBJ1-2; 8 bases fit TRBD1. V lost 6 bases and J lost 10; bases outside the gene matches: 4. Germline CDR1 MDHEN, CDR2 SYDVKM. CDR3 length: 11 amino acids. The CDR3 here is CASSPDRAYTF. The CDR3 coding sequence is TGTGCCAGCAGCCCGGACAGGGCCTACACCTTC.

V is TRBV3-1 and J is TRBJ2-1; D is ambiguous. CDR3 length: 15 amino acids. V was clipped by 4 bases and J by 0 bases, with 10 bases between them. Germline V gene sequence: CDR1 LGHDT, CDR2 YNNKEL (reference sequence). CDR3 sequence (DNA): TGTGCCAGCAGCCTCCGACGAGACTCCTACAATGAGCAGTTCTTC. Its protein product is CASSLRRDSYNEQFF.

A few counts support this clonotype. The chain combines TRBV14 with TRBJ2-1; 8 nucleotides align to TRBD1. Germline V CDR1 and CDR2: SGHDN, FVKESK. The CDR3 sequence is 16 residues long. The ends lost 1 base at V and 5 bases at J; junction bases unmatched: 7. The CDR3 coding sequence is TGTGCCAGCAGCCAAGCCGGGACAGGTCGTAACAATGAGCAGTTCTTC. Translating gives CASSQAGTGRNNEQFF.

The chain uses TRBV7-2 and TRBJ2-5; D unclear. CDR1 and CDR2 from the germline V gene are SGHTA and FQGNSA. V lost 8 bases and J 3 bases, leaving 10 bases between the germline ends. The CDR3 totals 12 residues. CDR3 nucleotides: TGTGCCAGCTCCCGAATTAAAGAGACCCAGTACTTC. Its translation is CASSRIKETQYF.

The genes are TRBV11-2 and TRBJ2-5; TRBD1 is a possible D gene (5 bases). Trimming cost V 3 bases and J 2 bases, with 13 bases left between them. The length of the CDR3 is 15 residues. The germline V gene encodes CDR1 SGHAT and CDR2 FQNNGV. The CDR3 DNA follows: TGTGCCAGCAGCTTCAGGCAGGGTCGGCAAGAGACCCAGTACTTC. Its translation is CASSFRQGRQETQYF. Supplemented by reference TRBV11-2 and TRBJ2-5, the full variable domain reads EAGVAQSPRYKIIEKRQSVAFWCNPISGHATLYWYQQILGQGPKLLIQFQNNGVVDDSQLPKDRFSAERLKGVDSTLKIQPAKLEDSAVYLCASSFRQGRQETQYFGPGTRLLVL.

This clonotype came up a few times. This sequence joins TRBV6-1 and TRBJ2-6, with D tentatively TRBD2 (5 bases). The V and J ends lost 11 bases and 0 bases respectively, with 8 bases between them. The CDR3 has 13 residues. Germline V gives CDR1 MNHNS, CDR2 SASEGT. In DNA form, the CDR3 reads TGTGCCGGAGGCCTCTCTGGGGCCAACGTCCTGACTTTC. Protein: CAGGLSGANVLTF.

Comment on this clonotype: Mismatch with germline at one junction end may stem from a read error. CDR3 amino acids: CACSPGQGSYEQYF. CDR3 DNA sequence: TGTGCCTGCAGTCCAGGACAGGGGTCCTACGAGCAGTACTTC. The V call is TRBV6-6, the J call TRBJ2-7; 9 nucleotides line up with TRBD1. The CDR3 length is 14 residues. Germline lookup yields CDR1 MNHNY and CDR2 SVGAGI (reference sequence).

The chain has TRBV10-3 and TRBJ2-5; TRBD1 matches 9 bases. The CDR3 length is 14 residues. CDR1 ENHRY and CDR2 SYGVKD come from the germline V gene. Unmatched junction bases numbered 7, after V lost 10 bases and J lost 1 base. DNA of the CDR3: TGTGCCACCACAGGGGGCGCCGCCCAAGAGACCCAGTACTTC. This translates into CATTGGAAQETQYF.